This T cell receptor beta chain appears in the sequencing data of a study of T cell responses to AZD1222 COVID-19 vaccine. General study points: Baseline antibody screening turned up just a handful of seropositive AZD1222 recipients.

Profiling relied on immunoSEQ multiplex PCR, and the TCRdb table lists in-frame clones only, not all of them. The sample consists of 95,000 or so clones, roughly 91% of them appearing once. On this clone: Antigen specificity is unknown.

This receptor was taken from an adult in good health. Sample: peripheral blood, taken on day 0 of AZD1222 vaccination.

CDR3 sequence reads: CASSGSGEQFF. The CDR3 bases are TGTGCCAGCAGCGGGTCGGGTGAGCAGTTCTTC. The chain uses TRBV12-3 or TRBV12-4 and TRBJ2-1, with D unresolved. V lost 6 bases to trimming and J lost 9 bases, with 9 bases between them. The CDR3 spans 11 residues.